This T cell receptor beta chain was identified in a study of T-cell memory formation after mild COVID-19. In TCRdb, the 5' RACE reads were re-called with MiXCR into one record per CDR3 protein. This sample carries around 250,000 distinct CDR3 sequences, 15% of them seen once, and the ten largest clones take more than 2%. The CDR3 has 12 residues. V lost 5 bases and J 2 bases, leaving 7 bases between the germline ends. Germline V gene data show CDR1 as MNHEY and CDR2 as SMNVEV (reference sequence). Material for sequencing was PBMCs or a T cell subset sorted from them (not recorded which). This receptor was taken from an adult woman who had mild COVID-19 (a few samples of this study predate the infection). Cell type and time point are not known. The chain is built from TRBV27 and TRBJ2-7; D is undetermined. The CDR3 spells CASSPMTYEQYF. CDR3 nucleotides: TGTGCCAGCAGTCCCATGACCTACGAGCAGTACTTC.